The 5 T cell receptor beta chains listed next were all sequenced from one sample in a study of blood T cell repertoires in COVID-19. Measured with immunoSEQ multiplex PCR; TCRdb has only the in-frame clones, and not every one. The data contain hundreds of thousands of clones, around 86% of them singletons. The sample consisted of peripheral blood. The source is a woman aged 55-70 years with active or convalescent COVID-19.

The rearrangement links TRBV5-5 to TRBJ2-6, with D maybe TRBD1 (6 bases). The CDR3 totals 18 residues. Trimming took 4 bases from V and 0 from J, leaving 17 bases between them. The V gene's germline CDR1 is SGHKS and CDR2 YYEKEE (reference sequence). CDR3 in DNA: TGTGCCAGCAGCCCGCAGACAGGCGCCATCTCTGGGGCCAACGTCCTGACTTTC. Translated, it gives CASSPQTGAISGANVLTF. The complete variable domain, with remaining parts taken from reference TRBV5-5 and TRBJ2-6, reads DAGVTQSPTHLIKTRGQQVTLRCSPISGHKSVSWYQQVLGQGPQFIFQYYEKEERGRGNFPDRFSARQFPNYSSELNVNALLLGDSALYLCASSPQTGAISGANVLTFGAGSRLTVL.

This chain joins TRBV7-2 and TRBJ2-3; D not certain. The CDR3 contains 13 residues. Germline assignment: CDR1 SGHTA and CDR2 FQGNSA. Trimming pared 3 bases from V and 7 bases from J, leaving 11 bases between. DNA for the CDR3: TGTGCCAGCAGCTTCGAAGCACAGAATACGCAGTATTTT. Residues: CASSFEAQNTQYF.

This clone occurred a few times. The rearrangement joins TRBV27 to TRBJ1-6; 9 bases fit TRBD1. V shed 5 bases and J 4 bases; nucleotides not matched to a gene: 3. The CDR3 is made up of 15 amino acids. Germline lookup yields CDR1 MNHEY and CDR2 SMNVEV (reference sequence). CDR3 DNA sequence: TGTGCCAGCAGTGCGACAGGGGGTTATAATTCACCCCTCCACTTT. Encoded protein: CASSATGGYNSPLHF.

The chain employs TRBV18 and TRBJ2-7, with 10 bases fitting TRBD2. The V gene's germline CDR1 is KGHSH and CDR2 LQKENI. V was clipped by 5 bases and J by 3 bases; unmatched bases: 10. This CDR3 is built from 16 residues. The CDR3 region is CASSARTSGQVYEQYF. CDR3 sequence (DNA): TGTGCCAGCTCAGCCCGGACTAGCGGACAAGTCTACGAGCAGTACTTC. Full variable domain (outside the CDR3, taken from reference TRBV18 and TRBJ2-7): NAGVMQNPRHLVRRRGQEARLRCSPMKGHSHVYWYRQLPEEGLKFMVYLQKENIIDESGMPKERFSAEFPKEGPSILRIQQVVRGDSAAYFCASSARTSGQVYEQYFGPGTRLTVT.

The rearrangement links TRBV30 to TRBJ1-1, with 7 bases fitting TRBD1. The trim removed 4 bases at V and 4 bases at J, leaving 6 bases unmatched. CDR1 is GTSNPN and CDR2 is SVGIG in the germline V gene (reference sequence). The CDR3 covers 13 residues. The CDR3 sequence: CAWTRQGGTEAFF. As DNA, the CDR3 is TGTGCCTGGACCCGACAGGGCGGCACTGAAGCTTTCTTT.